Following are 9 T cell receptor beta chains from one sample sequenced in a study of T cell repertoires in cytomegalovirus infection. In TCRdb, the reads were re-called with MiXCR into one record per CDR3 protein. This table holds 55,000 to 85,000 distinct CDR3 sequences, approximately 20% found once. Their antigen targets remain unknown. The sample consisted of CD8+ T cells from cultured PBMCs, taken from culture after CMV antigen stimulation. These receptors originate from a human donor in good health (CMV status not recorded). Some clones in this sample may be carry-over from other donors' samples.

This clonotype was seen more than once but under ten times. The chain uses TRBV15 and TRBJ2-3; D unclear. The CDR3 extends over 12 amino acids. In germline, CDR1 is LNHNV, CDR2 YYDKDF (reference sequence). Deletions cut 4 bases from V and 2 bases from J, with 4 bases between. CDR3 region: CATSIYTDTQYF. The CDR3 DNA follows: TGTGCCACCAGCATTTACACAGATACGCAGTATTTT.

The chain is built from TRBV7-2 and TRBJ1-6, with D unclear. Germline V lookup: CDR1 SGHTA, CDR2 FQGNSA. The CDR3 has 14 amino acids. V lost 5 bases and J lost 7, with 12 bases in between. The CDR3 loop reads CASSNGWRNSPLHF. The DNA for the CDR3 is TGTGCCAGCAGCAACGGCTGGAGGAATTCACCCCTCCACTTT.

Turning to this clonotype: A read error may produce the germline difference seen at one junction end. The chain has TRBV7-3 and TRBJ2-2; 10 bases line up with TRBD2. Germline-derived CDR1 and CDR2 are SGHTA and FQGTGA. CDR3 size: 15 residues. The CDR3 region has the DNA TGTGCCAGCAGCTTCCTAGCGGGGGACACCAGGGAGCTGTTTTTT. It is translated as CASSFLAGDTRELFF.

The DNA of the CDR3 is TGTGCCAGCAGCGTTTACTGGGGAGGCGGTTGCTACGAGCAGTACTTC. Protein: CASSVYWGGGCYEQYF. The V gene is TRBV6-6, the J gene TRBJ2-7; D is possibly TRBD2 (6 bases). The CDR3 consists of 16 residues. Between the trimmed V and J ends, which lost 6 bases and 3 bases, there was a span of 21 bases. Germline V gives CDR1 MNHNY, CDR2 SVGAGI (reference sequence).

This clonotype showed up just a few times. This chain joins TRBV7-2 and TRBJ2-3; 7 bases fit TRBD2. Germline V gene sequence: CDR1 SGHTA, CDR2 FQGNSA. CDR3 size: 15 residues. J lost 3 bases, V lost 6 bases, and 9 bases had no gene match. CDR3 residues: CASRGGGGWTDTQYF. In DNA, the CDR3 is TGTGCCAGCAGGGGTGGGGGGGGTTGGACAGATACGCAGTATTTT.

This clonotype was observed a few times. The chain recombines TRBV4-3 with TRBJ1-2; D gene uncertain. Germline V lookup: CDR1 LGHNA, CDR2 YSLEER. V lost 3 bases and J lost 0, with 17 bases in between. The length of the CDR3 is 17 residues. CDR3 region: CASSHPRRPNPNYGYTF. CDR3 nucleotides: TGCGCCAGCAGCCACCCTCGCAGGCCGAACCCTAACTATGGCTACACCTTC.

J is TRBJ1-1 and V is TRBV7-6; possible D gene TRBD1, 5 bases. From germline, CDR1 is SGHVS and CDR2 FNYEAQ. V lost 0 bases to trimming and J lost 8 bases, with 10 bases between them. This CDR3 is built from 13 residues. DNA of the CDR3: TGTGCCAGCAGCTTAGCGGACGGGGCGGAAGCTTTCTTT. This gives the protein CASSLADGAEAFF.

A few counts support this clonotype. The rearrangement joins TRBV7-8 to TRBJ2-1; 8 nucleotides match TRBD1. Trimming cost V 5 bases and J 4 bases; bases outside gene matches: 7. Germline CDR1 is SGHVS and CDR2 is FQNEAQ. CDR3 size: 15 residues. CDR3 region: CASSATGVLYNEQFF. CDR3 nucleotides: TGTGCCAGCAGCGCGACAGGGGTTCTTTACAATGAGCAGTTCTTC.

This clonotype has a single count. The rearrangement links TRBV6-2 or TRBV6-3 to TRBJ2-1, with D perhaps TRBD1 (6 bases). The CDR3 is 13 residues long. V lost 2 bases, J lost 13 bases, and 15 bases lay in between. Germline V CDR1 and CDR2: MNHEY, SVGEGT. The CDR3 here is CASSYNRVFEQFF. The CDR3 nucleotides are TGTGCCAGCAGTTACAACAGGGTTTTTGAACAGTTCTTC.